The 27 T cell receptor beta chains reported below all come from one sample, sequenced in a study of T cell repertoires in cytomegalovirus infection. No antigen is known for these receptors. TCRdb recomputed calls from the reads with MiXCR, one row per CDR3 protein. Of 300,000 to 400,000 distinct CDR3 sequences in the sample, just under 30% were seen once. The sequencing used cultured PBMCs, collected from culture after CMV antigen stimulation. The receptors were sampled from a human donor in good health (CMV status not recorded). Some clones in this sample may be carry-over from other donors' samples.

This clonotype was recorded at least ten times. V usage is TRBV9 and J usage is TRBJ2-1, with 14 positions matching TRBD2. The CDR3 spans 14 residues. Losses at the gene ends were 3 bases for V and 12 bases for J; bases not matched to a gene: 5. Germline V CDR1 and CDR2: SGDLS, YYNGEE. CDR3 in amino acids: CASSDGTSGGRQFF. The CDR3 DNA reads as TGTGCCAGCAGCGATGGGACTAGCGGGGGACGGCAGTTCTTC.

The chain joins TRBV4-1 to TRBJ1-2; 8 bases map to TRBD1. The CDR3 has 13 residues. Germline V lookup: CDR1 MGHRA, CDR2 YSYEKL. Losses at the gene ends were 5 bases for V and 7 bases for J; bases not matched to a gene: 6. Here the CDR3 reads CASSLTGVSGYTF. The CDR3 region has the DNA TGCGCCAGCAGCTTGACAGGGGTTAGTGGCTACACCTTC.

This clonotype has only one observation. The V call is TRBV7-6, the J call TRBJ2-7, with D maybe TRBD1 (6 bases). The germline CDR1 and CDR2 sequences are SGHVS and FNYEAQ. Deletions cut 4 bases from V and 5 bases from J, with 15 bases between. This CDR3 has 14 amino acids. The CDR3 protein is CASSSTTGFHEQYF. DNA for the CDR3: TGTGCCAGCAGCTCAACCACAGGGTTCCACGAGCAGTACTTC. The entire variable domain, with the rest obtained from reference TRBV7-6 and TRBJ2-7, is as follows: GAGVSQSPRYKVTKRGQDVALRCDPISGHVSLYWYRQALGQGPEFLTYFNYEAQQDKSGLPNDRFSAERPEGSISTLTIQRTEQRDSAMYRCASSSTTGFHEQYFGPGTRLTVT.

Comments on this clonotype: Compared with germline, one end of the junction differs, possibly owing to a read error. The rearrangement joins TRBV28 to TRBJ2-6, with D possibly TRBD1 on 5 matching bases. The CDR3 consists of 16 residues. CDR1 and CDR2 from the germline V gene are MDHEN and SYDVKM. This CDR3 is CASRPSLWAGANVLTF. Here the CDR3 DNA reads TGTGCCAGCAGACCTTCGTTGTGGGCTGGGGCCAATGTCCTGACTTTC. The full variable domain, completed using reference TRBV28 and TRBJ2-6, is DVKVTQSSRYLVKRTGEKVFLECVQDMDHENMFWYRQDPGLGLRLIYFSYDVKMKEKGDIPEGYSVSREKKERFSLILESASTNQTSMYLCASRPSLWAGANVLTFGAGSRLTVL.

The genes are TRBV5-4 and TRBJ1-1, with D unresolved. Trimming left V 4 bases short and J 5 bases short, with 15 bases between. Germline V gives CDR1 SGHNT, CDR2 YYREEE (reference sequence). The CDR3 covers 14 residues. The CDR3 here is CASSVYRPGTEAFF. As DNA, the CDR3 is TGTGCCAGCAGCGTCTATCGGCCGGGGACTGAAGCTTTCTTT.

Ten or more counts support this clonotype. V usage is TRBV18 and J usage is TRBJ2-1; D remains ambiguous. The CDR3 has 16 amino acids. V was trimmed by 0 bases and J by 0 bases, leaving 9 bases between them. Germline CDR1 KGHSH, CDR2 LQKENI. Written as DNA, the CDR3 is TGTGCCAGCTCACCACCGACCTACGGCTCCTACAATGAGCAGTTCTTC. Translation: CASSPPTYGSYNEQFF.

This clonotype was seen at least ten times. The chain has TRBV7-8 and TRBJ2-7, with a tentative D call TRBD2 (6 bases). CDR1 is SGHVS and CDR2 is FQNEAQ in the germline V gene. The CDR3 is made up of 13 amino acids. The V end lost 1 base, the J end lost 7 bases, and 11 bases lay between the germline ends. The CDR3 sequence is CASSLDLAREQYF. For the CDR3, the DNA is TGTGCCAGCAGCTTAGATCTAGCGCGGGAGCAGTACTTC.

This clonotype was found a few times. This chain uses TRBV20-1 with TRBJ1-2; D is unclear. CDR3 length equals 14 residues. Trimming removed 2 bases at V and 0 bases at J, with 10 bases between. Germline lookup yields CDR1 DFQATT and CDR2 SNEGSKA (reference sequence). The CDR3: CSARNEGTNYGYTF. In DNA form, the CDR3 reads TGCAGTGCTAGAAATGAGGGTACTAACTATGGCTACACCTTC.

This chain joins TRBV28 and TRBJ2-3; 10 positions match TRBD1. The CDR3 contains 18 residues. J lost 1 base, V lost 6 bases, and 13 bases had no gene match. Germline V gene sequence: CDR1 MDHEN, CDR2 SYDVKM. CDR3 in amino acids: CASSLWAAGTGGTDTQYF. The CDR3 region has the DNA TGTGCCAGCAGCCTTTGGGCGGCGGGGACAGGGGGCACAGATACGCAGTATTTT.

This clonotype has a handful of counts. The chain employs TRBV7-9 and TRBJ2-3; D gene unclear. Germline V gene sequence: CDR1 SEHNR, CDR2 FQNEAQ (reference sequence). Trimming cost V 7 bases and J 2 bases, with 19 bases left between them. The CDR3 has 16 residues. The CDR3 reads CASTLDNTYATDTQYF. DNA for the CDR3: TGTGCCAGCACCCTTGACAATACCTACGCCACAGATACGCAGTATTTT.

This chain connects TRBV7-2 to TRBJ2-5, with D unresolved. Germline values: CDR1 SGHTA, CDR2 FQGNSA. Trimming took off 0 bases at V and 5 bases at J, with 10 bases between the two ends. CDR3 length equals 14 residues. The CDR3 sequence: CASSLALMRETQYF. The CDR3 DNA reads TGTGCCAGCAGCTTAGCGTTAATGAGGGAGACCCAGTACTTC.

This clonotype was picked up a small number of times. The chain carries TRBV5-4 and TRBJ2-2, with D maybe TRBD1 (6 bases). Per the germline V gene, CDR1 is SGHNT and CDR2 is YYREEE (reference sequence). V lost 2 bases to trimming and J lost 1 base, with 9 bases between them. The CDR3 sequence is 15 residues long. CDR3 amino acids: CASSLIRGNTGELFF. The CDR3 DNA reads TGTGCCAGCAGCTTAATCAGGGGGAACACCGGGGAGCTGTTTTTT.

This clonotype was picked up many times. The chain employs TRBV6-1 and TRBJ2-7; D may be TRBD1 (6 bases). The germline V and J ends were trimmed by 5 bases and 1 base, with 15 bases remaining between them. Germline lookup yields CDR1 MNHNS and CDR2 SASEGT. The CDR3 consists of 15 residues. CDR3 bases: TGTGCCAGCAGTTACGGATTGGACAGTTCCTACGAGCAGTACTTC. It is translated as CASSYGLDSSYEQYF.

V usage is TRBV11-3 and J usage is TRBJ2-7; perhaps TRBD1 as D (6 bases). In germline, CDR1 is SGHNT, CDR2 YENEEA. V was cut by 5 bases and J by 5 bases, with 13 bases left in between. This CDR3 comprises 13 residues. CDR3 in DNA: TGTGCCAGCAGCATGGACAGTGATCACGAGCAGTACTTC. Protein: CASSMDSDHEQYF.

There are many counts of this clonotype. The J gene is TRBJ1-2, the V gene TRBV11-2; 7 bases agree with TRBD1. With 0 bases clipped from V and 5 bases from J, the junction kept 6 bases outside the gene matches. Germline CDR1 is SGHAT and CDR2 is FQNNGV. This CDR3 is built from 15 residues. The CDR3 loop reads CASSLDPGQDYGYTF. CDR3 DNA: TGTGCCAGCAGCTTAGATCCAGGACAGGATTATGGCTACACCTTC.

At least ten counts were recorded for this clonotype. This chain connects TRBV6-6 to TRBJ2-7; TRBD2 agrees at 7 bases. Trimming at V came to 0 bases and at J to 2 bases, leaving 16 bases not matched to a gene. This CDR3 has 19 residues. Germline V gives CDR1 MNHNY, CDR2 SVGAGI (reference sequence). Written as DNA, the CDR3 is TGTGCCAGCAGTTACTCGTATTTGGGTCTAGCGGATGCGGCCTACGAGCAGTACTTC. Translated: CASSYSYLGLADAAYEQYF.

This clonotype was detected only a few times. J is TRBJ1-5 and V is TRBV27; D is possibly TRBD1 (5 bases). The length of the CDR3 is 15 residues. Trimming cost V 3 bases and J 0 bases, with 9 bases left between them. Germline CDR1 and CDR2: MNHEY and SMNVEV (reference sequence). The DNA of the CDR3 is TGTGCCAGCAGTTTTAACAGGTTTAGCAATCAGCCCCAGCATTTT. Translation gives CASSFNRFSNQPQHF.

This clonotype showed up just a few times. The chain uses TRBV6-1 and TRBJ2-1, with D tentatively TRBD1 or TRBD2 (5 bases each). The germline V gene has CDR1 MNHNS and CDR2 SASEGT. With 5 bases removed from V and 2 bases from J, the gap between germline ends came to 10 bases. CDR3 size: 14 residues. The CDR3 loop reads CASSNQGPYNEQFF. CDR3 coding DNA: TGTGCCAGCAGTAATCAGGGACCCTACAATGAGCAGTTCTTC.

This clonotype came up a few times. The CDR3 is CASRRTASTDTQYF. CDR3 DNA sequence: TGTGCCAGCAGGCGGACAGCTAGCACAGATACGCAGTATTTT. V usage is TRBV27 and J usage is TRBJ2-3, with TRBD1 as a possible D gene (6 bases). The CDR3 length is 14 residues. Trimming removed 6 bases from V and 0 bases from J, with 10 bases in between. Looked up from germline, CDR1 is MNHEY and CDR2 is SMNVEV (reference sequence).

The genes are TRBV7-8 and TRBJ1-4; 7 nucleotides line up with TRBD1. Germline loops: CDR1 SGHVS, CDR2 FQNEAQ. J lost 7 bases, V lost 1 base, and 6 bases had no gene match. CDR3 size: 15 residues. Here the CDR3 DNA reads TGTGCCAGCAGCTTAGGCAGGGGGATGTCTGAAAAACTGTTTTTT. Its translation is CASSLGRGMSEKLFF.

The CDR3 reads CASSMGRVTYEQYF. The CDR3 DNA reads as TGTGCCAGTAGTATGGGCCGAGTAACCTACGAGCAGTACTTC. The V and J genes are TRBV19 and TRBJ2-7; the D is unclear. Trimming left V 3 bases short and J 2 bases short, with 11 bases between. The CDR3 has 14 residues. CDR1 LNHDA and CDR2 SQIVND come from the germline V gene (reference sequence).

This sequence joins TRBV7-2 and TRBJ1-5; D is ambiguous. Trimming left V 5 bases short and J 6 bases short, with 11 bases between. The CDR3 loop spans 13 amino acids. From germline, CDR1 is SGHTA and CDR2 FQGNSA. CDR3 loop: CASSPTSGQPQHF. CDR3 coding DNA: TGTGCCAGCAGCCCCACTTCGGGTCAGCCCCAGCATTTT. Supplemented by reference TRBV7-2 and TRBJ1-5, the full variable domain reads GAGVSQSPSNKVTEKGKDVELRCDPISGHTALYWYRQSLGQGLEFLIYFQGNSAPDKSGLPSDRFSAERTGGSVSTLTIQRTQQEDSAVYLCASSPTSGQPQHFGDGTRLSIL.

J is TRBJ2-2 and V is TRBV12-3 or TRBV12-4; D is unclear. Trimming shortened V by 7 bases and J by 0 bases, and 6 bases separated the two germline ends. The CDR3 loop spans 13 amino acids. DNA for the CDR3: TGTGCCAGCACGTCCTCGAACACCGGGGAGCTGTTTTTT. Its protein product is CASTSSNTGELFF.

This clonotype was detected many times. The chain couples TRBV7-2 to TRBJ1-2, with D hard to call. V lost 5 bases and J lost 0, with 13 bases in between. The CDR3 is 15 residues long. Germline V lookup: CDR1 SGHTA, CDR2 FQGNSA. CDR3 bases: TGTGCCAGCAGCAGAAGACGGAAAGCTAACTATGGCTACACCTTC. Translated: CASSRRRKANYGYTF.

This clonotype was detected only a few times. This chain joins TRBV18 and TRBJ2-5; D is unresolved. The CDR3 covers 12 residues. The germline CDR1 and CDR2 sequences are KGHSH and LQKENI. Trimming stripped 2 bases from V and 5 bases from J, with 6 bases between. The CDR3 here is CASSPSRETQYF. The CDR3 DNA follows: TGTGCCAGCTCACCATCCAGGGAGACCCAGTACTTC.

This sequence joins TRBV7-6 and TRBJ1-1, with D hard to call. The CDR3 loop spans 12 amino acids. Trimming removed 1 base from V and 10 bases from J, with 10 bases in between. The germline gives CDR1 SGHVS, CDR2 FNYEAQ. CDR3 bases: TGTGCCAGCAGCTTAGGTGAAGGGCTAGCTTTCTTT. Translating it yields CASSLGEGLAFF.

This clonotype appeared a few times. The CDR3 is CASRATGSYTQYF. The CDR3 DNA follows: TGTGCCAGCAGGGCAACAGGGAGCTATACGCAGTATTTT. V usage is TRBV7-9 and J usage is TRBJ2-3; D perhaps matches TRBD1 (6 bases). V was trimmed by 6 bases and J by 7 bases, leaving 14 bases between them. Germline assignment: CDR1 SEHNR and CDR2 FQNEAQ (reference sequence). CDR3 length equals 13 residues.